A single sample is the source of the 6 T cell receptor beta chains below, sequenced in a study of regulatory T cells. Primers: 52 TRBV forward and 13 TRBJ reverse. The assay was immunoSEQ multiplex PCR, and TCRdb's table has in-frame clones only and misses some. The sample consists of 10,000 or so clones, approximately 84% of them appearing once. The source material was CD8+ T cells sorted from blood. The receptors originated from a person aged 18 to 30 with CD3G deficiency.

The chain recombines TRBV28 with TRBJ2-7, with 8 bases matching TRBD2. J was trimmed by 6 bases and V by 4 bases; bases with no gene match: 11. The CDR3 is 15 residues long. The V gene's germline CDR1 is MDHEN and CDR2 SYDVKM. The CDR3 DNA reads as TGTGCCAGCAGTTCCACCCAGCGGGAGATAGGCGAGCAGTACTTC. Its translation is CASSSTQREIGEQYF.

This clone was observed a single time. CDR3: CASSYCRTGLSYEQYF. The CDR3, as DNA: TGTGCCAGCAGTTACTGTCGGACGGGGCTCTCCTACGAGCAGTACTTC. The rearrangement links TRBV6-5 to TRBJ2-7; the D call may be TRBD1 or TRBD2 (5 bases each). Germline CDR1 is MNHEY and CDR2 is SVGAGI. The CDR3 runs to 16 residues. V gave up 1 base and J gave up 0 bases, with 13 bases separating them.

The rearrangement links TRBV6-5 to TRBJ1-2; no reliable D call. Trimming left V 10 bases short and J 8 bases short, with 23 bases between. In germline, CDR1 is MNHEY, CDR2 SVGAGI. This CDR3 has 14 amino acids. The CDR3 loop reads CATGDDSALEGYTF. The CDR3 DNA reads TGTGCCACCGGCGATGATTCCGCTCTCGAAGGCTACACCTTC.

The chain uses TRBV10-3 and TRBJ2-7, with TRBD1 as a possible D gene (6 bases). V lost 2 bases and J 4 bases, leaving 9 bases between the germline ends. The CDR3 has 13 residues. Germline CDR1 reads ENHRY; CDR2 reads SYGVKD. The CDR3 nucleotides read TGTGCCATCAGTGAGGACAGGACTTACGAGCAGTACTTC. Translation gives CAISEDRTYEQYF.

This rearrangement joins TRBV28 to TRBJ1-1; TRBD1 matches at 8 bases. The CDR3 is made up of 13 amino acids. Germline loops: CDR1 MDHEN, CDR2 SYDVKM. The trim removed 3 bases at V and 7 bases at J, leaving 4 bases unmatched. The CDR3 nucleotides read TGTGCCAGCAGTTTGACAGGGGCCAGTGAAGCTTTCTTT. Its translation: CASSLTGASEAFF.

The V gene is TRBV6-1, the J gene TRBJ1-2; 8 bases align to TRBD1. The CDR3 is 12 residues long. V lost 10 bases to trimming and J lost 8 bases; unmatched junction nucleotides: 9. Germline assignment: CDR1 MNHNS and CDR2 SASEGT. The CDR3 loop is CAIFQGARGYTF. CDR3 nucleotides: TGTGCCATTTTTCAGGGGGCGAGAGGCTACACCTTC.